The 2 T cell receptor beta chains below were found in one sample sequenced in a study of blood T cell repertoires in COVID-19. The repertoire was sequenced with immunoSEQ multiplex PCR; TCRdb's copy has only in-frame clones and lacks some. The sample comprises roughly 150,000 clones, approximately 86% of which are singletons, and about 8.8% rests with the top ten. The specimen sequenced was peripheral blood. These receptors were collected from a woman older than 75 with COVID-19, enrolled during active disease.

This chain links TRBV5-1 with TRBJ2-2; the D is unclear. Trimming cost V 4 bases and J 4 bases, with 8 bases left between them. The length of the CDR3 is 13 residues. The V gene's germline CDR1 is SGHRS and CDR2 YFSETQ. CDR3 nucleotide sequence: TGCGCCAGCAGCGCTAGGTCCACCGGGGAGCTGTTTTTT. Translation gives CASSARSTGELFF.

This rearrangement joins TRBV11-2 to TRBJ1-1, with 7 bases lining up with TRBD1. CDR1 and CDR2 (germline): SGHAT, FQNNGV. V gave up 5 bases and J gave up 0 bases; unmatched junction bases: 6. The CDR3 spans 15 residues. This CDR3 is CASSLQGVMNTEAFF. The CDR3, as DNA: TGTGCCAGCAGCCTGCAGGGGGTCATGAACACTGAAGCTTTCTTT.